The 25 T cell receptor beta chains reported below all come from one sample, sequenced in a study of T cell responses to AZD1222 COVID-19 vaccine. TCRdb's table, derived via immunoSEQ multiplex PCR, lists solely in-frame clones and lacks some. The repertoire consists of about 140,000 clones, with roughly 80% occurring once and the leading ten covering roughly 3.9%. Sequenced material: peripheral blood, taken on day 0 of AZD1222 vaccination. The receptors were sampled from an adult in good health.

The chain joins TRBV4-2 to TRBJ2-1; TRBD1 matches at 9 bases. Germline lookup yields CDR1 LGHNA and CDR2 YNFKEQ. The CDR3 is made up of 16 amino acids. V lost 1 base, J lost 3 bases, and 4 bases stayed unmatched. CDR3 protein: CASSQAGTGYYNEQFF. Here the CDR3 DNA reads TGTGCCAGCAGCCAAGCCGGGACAGGGTACTACAATGAGCAGTTCTTC.

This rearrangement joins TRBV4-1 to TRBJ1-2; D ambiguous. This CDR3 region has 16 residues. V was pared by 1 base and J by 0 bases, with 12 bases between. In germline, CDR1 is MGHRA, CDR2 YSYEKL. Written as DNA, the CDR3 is TGCGCCAGCAGCCAAGTCCCCCCATTAGCTAACTATGGCTACACCTTC. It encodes CASSQVPPLANYGYTF.

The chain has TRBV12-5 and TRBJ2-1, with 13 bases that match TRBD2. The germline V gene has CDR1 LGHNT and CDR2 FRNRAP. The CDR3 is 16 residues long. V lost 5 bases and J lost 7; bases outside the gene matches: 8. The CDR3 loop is CASGKGTSGAPNEQFF. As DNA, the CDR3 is TGTGCTAGTGGTAAAGGGACTAGCGGGGCCCCAAATGAGCAGTTCTTC.

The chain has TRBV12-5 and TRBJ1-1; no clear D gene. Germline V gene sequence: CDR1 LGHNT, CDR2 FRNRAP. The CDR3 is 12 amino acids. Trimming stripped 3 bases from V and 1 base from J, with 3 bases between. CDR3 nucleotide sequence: TGTGCTAGTGGTTTTGAGAACACTGAAGCTTTCTTT. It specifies CASGFENTEAFF.

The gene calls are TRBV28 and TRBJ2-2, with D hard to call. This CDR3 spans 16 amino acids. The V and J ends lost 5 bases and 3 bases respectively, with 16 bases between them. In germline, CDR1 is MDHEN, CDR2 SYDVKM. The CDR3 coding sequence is TGTGCCAGCAGTCCCCCCGACGCATTGGACACCGGGGAGCTGTTTTTT. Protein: CASSPPDALDTGELFF.

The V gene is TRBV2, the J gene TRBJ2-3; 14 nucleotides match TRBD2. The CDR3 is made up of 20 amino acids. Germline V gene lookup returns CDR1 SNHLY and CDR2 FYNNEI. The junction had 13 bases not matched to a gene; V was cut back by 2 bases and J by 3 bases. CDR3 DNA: TGTGCCAGCAGTGAATTACGGACTAGCGGGGGGACCTCCCGAACAGATACGCAGTATTTT. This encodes CASSELRTSGGTSRTDTQYF.

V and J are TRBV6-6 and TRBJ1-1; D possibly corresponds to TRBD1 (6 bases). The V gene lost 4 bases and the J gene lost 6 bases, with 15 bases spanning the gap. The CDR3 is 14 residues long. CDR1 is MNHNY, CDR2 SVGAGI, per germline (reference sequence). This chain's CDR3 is CASSFSTGEPEAFF. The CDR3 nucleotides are TGTGCCAGCAGTTTTTCGACAGGAGAACCTGAAGCTTTCTTT.

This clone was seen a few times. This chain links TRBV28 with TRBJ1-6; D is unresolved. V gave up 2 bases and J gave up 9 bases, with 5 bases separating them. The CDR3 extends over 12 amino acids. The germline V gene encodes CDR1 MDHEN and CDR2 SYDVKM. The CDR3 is CASSLRGSPLHF. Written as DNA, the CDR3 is TGTGCCAGCAGTTTACGTGGTTCACCCCTCCACTTT.

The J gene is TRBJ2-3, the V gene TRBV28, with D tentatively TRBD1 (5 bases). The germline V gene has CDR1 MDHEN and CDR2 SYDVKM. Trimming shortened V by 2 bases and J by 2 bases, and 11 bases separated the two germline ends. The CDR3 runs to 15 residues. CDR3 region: CASSLITGHTDTQYF. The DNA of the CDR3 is TGTGCCAGCAGTTTAATTACAGGCCACACAGATACGCAGTATTTT.

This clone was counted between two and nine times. Written as DNA, the CDR3 is TGTGCCAGCAGCCACAATCGGGGCACTGAAGCTTTCTTT. This gives the protein CASSHNRGTEAFF. This chain connects TRBV4-2 to TRBJ1-1; D is ambiguous. Germline V gene sequence: CDR1 LGHNA, CDR2 YNFKEQ. CDR3 size: 13 residues. Trimming stripped 3 bases from V and 4 bases from J, with 9 bases between.

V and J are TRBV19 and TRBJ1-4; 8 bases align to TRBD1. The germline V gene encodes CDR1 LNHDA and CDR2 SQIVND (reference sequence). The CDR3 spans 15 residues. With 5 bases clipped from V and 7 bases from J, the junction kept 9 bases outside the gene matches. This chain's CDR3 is CASSSRTGRIEKLFF. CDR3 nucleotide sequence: TGTGCCAGTAGTTCTAGGACAGGGAGGATTGAAAAACTGTTTTTT. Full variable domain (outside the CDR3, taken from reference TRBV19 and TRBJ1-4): DGGITQSPKYLFRKEGQNVTLSCEQNLNHDAMYWYRQDPGQGLRLIYYSQIVNDFQKGDIAEGYSVSREKKESFPLTVTSAQKNPTAFYLCASSSRTGRIEKLFFGSGTQLSVL.

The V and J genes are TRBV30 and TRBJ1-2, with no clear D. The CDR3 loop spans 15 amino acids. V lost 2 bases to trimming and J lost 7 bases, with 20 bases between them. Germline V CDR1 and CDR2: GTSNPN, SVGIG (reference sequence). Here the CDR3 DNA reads TGTGCCTGGAGTTCCCTCAGACCCCACCCAGGTGGCTACACCTTC. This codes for CAWSSLRPHPGGYTF.

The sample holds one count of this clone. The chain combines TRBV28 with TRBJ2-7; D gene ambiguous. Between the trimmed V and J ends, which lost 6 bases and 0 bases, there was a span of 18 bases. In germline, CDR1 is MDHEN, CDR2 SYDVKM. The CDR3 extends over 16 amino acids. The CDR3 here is CASSPIGIGASYEQYF. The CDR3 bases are TGTGCCAGCAGCCCTATTGGAATCGGTGCCTCCTACGAGCAGTACTTC.

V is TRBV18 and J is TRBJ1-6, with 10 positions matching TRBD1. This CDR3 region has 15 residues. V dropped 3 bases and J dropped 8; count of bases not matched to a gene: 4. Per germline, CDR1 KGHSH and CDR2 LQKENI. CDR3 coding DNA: TGTGCCAGCTCACCTAGAGGACAGGGGGATTCACCCCTCCACTTT. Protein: CASSPRGQGDSPLHF.

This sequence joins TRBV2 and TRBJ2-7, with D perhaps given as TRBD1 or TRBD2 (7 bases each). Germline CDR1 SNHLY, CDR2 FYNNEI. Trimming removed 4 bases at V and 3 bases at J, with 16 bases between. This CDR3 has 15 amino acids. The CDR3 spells CASSGRGRDSYEQYF. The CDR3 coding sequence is TGTGCCAGCAGTGGCCGGGGGAGGGACAGCTACGAGCAGTACTTC.

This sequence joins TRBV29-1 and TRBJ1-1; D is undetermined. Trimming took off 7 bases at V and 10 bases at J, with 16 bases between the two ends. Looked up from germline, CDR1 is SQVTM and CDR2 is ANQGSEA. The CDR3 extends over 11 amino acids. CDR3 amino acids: CSAQRGPGAFF. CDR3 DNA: TGCAGCGCCCAGCGAGGACCTGGAGCTTTCTTT.

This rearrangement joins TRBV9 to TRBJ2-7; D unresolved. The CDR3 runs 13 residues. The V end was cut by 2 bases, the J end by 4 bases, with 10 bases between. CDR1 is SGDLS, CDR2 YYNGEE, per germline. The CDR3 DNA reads TGTGCCAGCAGCGTGGGAAGGAATTACGAGCAGTACTTC. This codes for CASSVGRNYEQYF.

The CDR3 DNA follows: TGTGCCAGTAGTATAATGGGAGGACCGCGGTCCAACTATGGCTACACCTTC. Translation: CASSIMGGPRSNYGYTF. This chain uses TRBV19 with TRBJ1-2; no definite D call. The germline gives CDR1 LNHDA, CDR2 SQIVND (reference sequence). The CDR3 runs to 17 residues. Trimming took 2 bases from V and 2 from J, leaving 18 bases between them.

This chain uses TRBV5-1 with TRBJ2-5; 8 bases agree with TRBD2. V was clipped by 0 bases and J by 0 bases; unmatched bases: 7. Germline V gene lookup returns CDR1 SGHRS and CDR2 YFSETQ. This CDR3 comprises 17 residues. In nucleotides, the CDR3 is TGCGCCAGCAGCTTGGGTTTGGGACTAGGGTACCAAGAGACCCAGTACTTC. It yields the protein CASSLGLGLGYQETQYF. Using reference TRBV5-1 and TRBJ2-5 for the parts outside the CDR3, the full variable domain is KAGVTQTPRYLIKTRGQQVTLSCSPISGHRSVSWYQQTPGQGLQFLFEYFSETQRNKGNFPGRFSGRQFSNSRSEMNVSTLELGDSALYLCASSLGLGLGYQETQYFGPGTRLLVL.

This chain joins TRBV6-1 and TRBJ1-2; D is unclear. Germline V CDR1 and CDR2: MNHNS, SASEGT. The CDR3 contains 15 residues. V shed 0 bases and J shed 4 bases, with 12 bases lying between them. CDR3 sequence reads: CASSEAGKGGYGYTF. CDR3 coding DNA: TGTGCCAGCAGTGAAGCGGGGAAGGGCGGCTATGGCTACACCTTC.

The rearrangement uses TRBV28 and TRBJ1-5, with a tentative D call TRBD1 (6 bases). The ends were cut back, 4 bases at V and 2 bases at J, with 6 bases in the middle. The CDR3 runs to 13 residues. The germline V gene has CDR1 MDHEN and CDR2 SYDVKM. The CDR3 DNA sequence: TGTGCCAGCAGTTCAGGGGGCAATCAGCCCCAGCATTTT. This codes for CASSSGGNQPQHF.

The CDR3, as DNA: TGTGCCAGCAGTCCCCCTCTCGACGCCGCCAGGGAGACCCAGTACTTC. This gives the protein CASSPPLDAARETQYF. The gene calls are TRBV2 and TRBJ2-5; D uncertain. Germline lookup yields CDR1 SNHLY and CDR2 FYNNEI. Deletions cut 5 bases from V and 5 bases from J, with 21 bases between. The CDR3 spans 16 residues. Using reference TRBV2 and TRBJ2-5 for the parts outside the CDR3, the full variable domain is EPEVTQTPSHQVTQMGQEVILRCVPISNHLYFYWYRQILGQKVEFLVSFYNNEISEKSEIFDDQFSVERPDGSNFTLKIRSTKLEDSAMYFCASSPPLDAARETQYFGPGTRLLVL.

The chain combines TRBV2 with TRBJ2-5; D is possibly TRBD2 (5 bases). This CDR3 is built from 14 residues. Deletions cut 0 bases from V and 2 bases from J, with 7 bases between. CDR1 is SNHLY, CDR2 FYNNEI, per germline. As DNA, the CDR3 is TGTGCCAGCAGTGAAGCCCGGGGACAAGAGACCCAGTACTTC. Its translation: CASSEARGQETQYF.

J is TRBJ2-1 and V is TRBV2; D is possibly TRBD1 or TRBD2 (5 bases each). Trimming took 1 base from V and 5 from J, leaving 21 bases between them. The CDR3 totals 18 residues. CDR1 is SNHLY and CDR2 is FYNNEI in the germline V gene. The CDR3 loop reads CASSEVERPSRGDNEQFF. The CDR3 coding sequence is TGTGCCAGCAGTGAAGTAGAGCGGCCCTCGCGAGGGGACAATGAGCAGTTCTTC.

CDR3 sequence (DNA): TGTGCCAGCAGTTTATCCGGAGCGCGGGAGACCCAGTACTTC. This codes for CASSLSGARETQYF. The rearrangement joins TRBV27 to TRBJ2-5; no clear D gene. The CDR3 runs 14 residues. Germline lookup yields CDR1 MNHEY and CDR2 SMNVEV (reference sequence). Trimming shortened V by 0 bases and J by 5 bases, and 10 bases separated the two germline ends.